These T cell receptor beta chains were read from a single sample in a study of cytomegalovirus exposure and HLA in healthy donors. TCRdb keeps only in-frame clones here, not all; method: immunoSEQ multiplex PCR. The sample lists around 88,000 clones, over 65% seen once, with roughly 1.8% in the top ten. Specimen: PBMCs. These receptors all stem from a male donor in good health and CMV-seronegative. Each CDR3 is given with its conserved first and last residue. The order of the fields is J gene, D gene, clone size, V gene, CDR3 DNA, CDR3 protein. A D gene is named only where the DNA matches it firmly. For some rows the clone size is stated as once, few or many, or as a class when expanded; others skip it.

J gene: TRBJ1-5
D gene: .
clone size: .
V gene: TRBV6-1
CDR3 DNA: TGTGCCAGCAGTGACGGTACTAATCAGCCCCAGCATTTT
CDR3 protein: CASSDGTNQPQHF

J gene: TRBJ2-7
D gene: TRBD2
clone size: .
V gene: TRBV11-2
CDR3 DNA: TGTGCCAGCAGCGCTAGACTAGCGGGAGTTGGAGAGCAGTACTTC
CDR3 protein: CASSARLAGVGEQYF

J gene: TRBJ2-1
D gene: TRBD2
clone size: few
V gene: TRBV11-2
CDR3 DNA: TGTGCCAGCCGACGACTAGCGGGGCTCAACAATGAGCAGTTCTTC
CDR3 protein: CASRRLAGLNNEQFF

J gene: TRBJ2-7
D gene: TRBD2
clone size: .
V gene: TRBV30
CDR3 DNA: TGTGCCTGGGGAAGATCTAGCGGGATCTACGAGCAGTACTTC
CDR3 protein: CAWGRSSGIYEQYF

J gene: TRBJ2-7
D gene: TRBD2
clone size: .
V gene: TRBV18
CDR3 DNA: TGTGCCAGCTCACCCCTGGGACAGACCGGGACTAGCAACCACGAGCAGTACTTC
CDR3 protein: CASSPLGQTGTSNHEQYF

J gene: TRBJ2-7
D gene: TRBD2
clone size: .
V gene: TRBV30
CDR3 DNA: TGTGCCTGGAACCGGGGGGCCTACGAGCAGTACTTC
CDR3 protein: CAWNRGAYEQYF

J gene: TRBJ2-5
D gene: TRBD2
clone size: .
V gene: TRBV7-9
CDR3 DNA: TGTGCCAGCAGCTTCTCGACTAGCGGGCCCCAAGAGACCCAGTACTTC
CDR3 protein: CASSFSTSGPQETQYF

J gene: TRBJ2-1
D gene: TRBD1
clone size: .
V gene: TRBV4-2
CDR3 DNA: TGTGCCAGCAGCCAAGGGGGACAGGGTTCCTACAATGAGCAGTTCTTC
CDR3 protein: CASSQGGQGSYNEQFF

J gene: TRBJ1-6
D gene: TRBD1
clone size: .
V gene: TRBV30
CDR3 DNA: TGTGCCTGGAGGACCGGGACAGGGACTATTTCCTCCTATAATTCACCCCTCCACTTT
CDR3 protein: CAWRTGTGTISSYNSPLHF

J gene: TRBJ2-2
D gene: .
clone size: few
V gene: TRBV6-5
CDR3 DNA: TGTGCCAGCAGCCAACAGACTAGGATCGGGGAGCTGTTTTTT
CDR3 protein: CASSQQTRIGELFF

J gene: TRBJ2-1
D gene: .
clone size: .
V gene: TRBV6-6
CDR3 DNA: TGTGCCAGCAGCCCCGAGAGGGCTTTTGGGATAAATGAGCAGTTCTTC
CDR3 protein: CASSPERAFGINEQFF

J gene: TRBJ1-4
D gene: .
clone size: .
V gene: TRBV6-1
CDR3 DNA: TGTGCCGTCATGGAGGTGAAAAAACTGTTTTTT
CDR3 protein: CAVMEVKKLFF

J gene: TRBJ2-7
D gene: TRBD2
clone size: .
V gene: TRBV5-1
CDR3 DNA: TGCGCCAGCAGCCAGGAGCGGGAGCTCCCCGAGCAGTACTTC
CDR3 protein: CASSQERELPEQYF

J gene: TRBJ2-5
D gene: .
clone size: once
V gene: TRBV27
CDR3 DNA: TGTGCCAGCAGTTTGGCTCAGGGCGGTGAGACCCAGTACTTC
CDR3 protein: CASSLAQGGETQYF

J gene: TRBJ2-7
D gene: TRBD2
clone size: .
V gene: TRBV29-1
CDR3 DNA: TGCAGCGTTGAAGGGCTAGCGGGAACGTACGAGCAGTACTTC
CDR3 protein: CSVEGLAGTYEQYF

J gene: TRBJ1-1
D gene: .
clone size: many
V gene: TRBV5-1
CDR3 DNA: TGCGCCAGCAGCTTGGTTCCGTCGAACACTGAAGCTTTCTTT
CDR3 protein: CASSLVPSNTEAFF

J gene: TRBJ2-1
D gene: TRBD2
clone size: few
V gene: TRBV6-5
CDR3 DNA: TGTGCCAGCAGTAACCTAGCGGGCGGGAATGAGCAGTTCTTC
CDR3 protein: CASSNLAGGNEQFF

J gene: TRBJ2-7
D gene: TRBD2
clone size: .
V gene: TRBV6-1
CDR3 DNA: TGTGCCAGCAGACTCTCGCTAGCGGGAGGCCACGAGCAGTACTTC
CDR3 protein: CASRLSLAGGHEQYF

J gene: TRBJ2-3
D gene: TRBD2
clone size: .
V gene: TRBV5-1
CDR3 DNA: TGCGCCAGCAGCTTGGACGGGGCGGGAGGAGATACGCAGTATTTT
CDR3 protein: CASSLDGAGGDTQYF

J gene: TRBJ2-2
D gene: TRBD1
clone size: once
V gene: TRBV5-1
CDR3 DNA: TGCGCCAGCAGCCGCGTTGGACAGGGGCCCGGGGAGCTGTTTTTT
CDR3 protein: CASSRVGQGPGELFF

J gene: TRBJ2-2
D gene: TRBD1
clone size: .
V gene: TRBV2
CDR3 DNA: TGTGCCCGGGGCAAGGGGGCCCTAGCGAACACCGGGGAGCTGTTTTTT
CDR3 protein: CARGKGALANTGELFF

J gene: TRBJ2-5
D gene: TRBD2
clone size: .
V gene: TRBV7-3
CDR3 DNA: TGTGCCAGCAGCTTATCGCGGGAGCGGGATCCCGCGGAGACCCAGTACTTC
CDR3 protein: CASSLSRERDPAETQYF

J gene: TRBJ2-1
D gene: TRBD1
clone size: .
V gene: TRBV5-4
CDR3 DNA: TGTGCCAGCAGCCCAACAGGGGATATAATGAATGAGCAGTTCTTC
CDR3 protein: CASSPTGDIMNEQFF

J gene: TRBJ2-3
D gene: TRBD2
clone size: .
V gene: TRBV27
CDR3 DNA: TGTGCCAGCAGACAGACTAGCGGCCGCACAGATACGCAGTATTTT
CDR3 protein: CASRQTSGRTDTQYF

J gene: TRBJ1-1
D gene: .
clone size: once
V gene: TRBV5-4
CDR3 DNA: TGTGCCAGCAGCACGGGACGGACCTACCCGGGAGCTGAAGCTTTCTTT
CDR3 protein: CASSTGRTYPGAEAFF

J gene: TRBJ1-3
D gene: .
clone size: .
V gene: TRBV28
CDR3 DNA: TGTGCCAGCACCTGGCCCGCGGGGGCGGCTGGAAACACCATATATTTT
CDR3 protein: CASTWPAGAAGNTIYF

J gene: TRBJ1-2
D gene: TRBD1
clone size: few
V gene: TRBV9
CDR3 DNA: TGTGCCAGCAGCGCAGGCGAGGGGACAGGTAACTATGGCTACACCTTC
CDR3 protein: CASSAGEGTGNYGYTF

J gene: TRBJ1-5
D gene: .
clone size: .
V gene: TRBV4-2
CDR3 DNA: TGTGCCAGCAGCCAAGCTACCGGGAGCAATCAGCCCCAGCATTTT
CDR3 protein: CASSQATGSNQPQHF

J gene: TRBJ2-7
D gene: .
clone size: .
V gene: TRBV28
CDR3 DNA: TGTGCCAGCAGTTCGACCCCACAGCCCTACGAGCAGTACTTC
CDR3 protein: CASSSTPQPYEQYF

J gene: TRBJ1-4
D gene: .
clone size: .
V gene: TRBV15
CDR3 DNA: TGTGCCACCAGCAGAGGAGCGCTCTGGGAAAAACTGTTTTTT
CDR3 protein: CATSRGALWEKLFF

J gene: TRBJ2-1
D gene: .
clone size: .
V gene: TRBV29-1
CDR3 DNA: TGCAGCGTTGAAAAGCTAGTTGGCAATGAGCAGTTCTTC
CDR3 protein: CSVEKLVGNEQFF

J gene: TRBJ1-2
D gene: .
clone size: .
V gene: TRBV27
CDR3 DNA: TGTGCCAGCAGTCTAACCCCCCGACAGTCCGGTGGCTACACCTTC
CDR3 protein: CASSLTPRQSGGYTF

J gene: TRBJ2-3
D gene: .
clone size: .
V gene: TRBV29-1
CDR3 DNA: TGCAGCGTCCCCGACGGCGGGCGCACAGATACGCAGTATTTT
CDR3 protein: CSVPDGGRTDTQYF

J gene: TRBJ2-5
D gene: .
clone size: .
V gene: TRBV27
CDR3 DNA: TGTGCCAGCAGTTACTCCCAAATGCCCCGAGAGACCCAGTACTTC
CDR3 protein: CASSYSQMPRETQYF

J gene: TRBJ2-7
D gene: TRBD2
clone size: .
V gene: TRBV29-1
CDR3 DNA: TGCAGCGTTCGGGCTAGCGGGGCCTACGAGCAGTACTTC
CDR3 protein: CSVRASGAYEQYF

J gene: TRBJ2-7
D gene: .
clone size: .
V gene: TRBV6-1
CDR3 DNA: TGTGCCAGCAGTGGTTGGGGGGACAGCTCCTACGAGCAGTACTTC
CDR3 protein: CASSGWGDSSYEQYF

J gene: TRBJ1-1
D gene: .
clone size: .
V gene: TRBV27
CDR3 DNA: TGTGCCAGCAGTCAGGGGAACACTGAAGCTTTCTTT
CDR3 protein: CASSQGNTEAFF

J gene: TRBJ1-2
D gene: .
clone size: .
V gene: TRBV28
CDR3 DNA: TGTGCCAGCACCAAGGATAACTCTCGGGTCTATGGCTACACCTTC
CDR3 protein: CASTKDNSRVYGYTF

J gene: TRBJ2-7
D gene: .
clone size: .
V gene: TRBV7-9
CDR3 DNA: TGTTCCAGCAGTTTCGGGACACTGGCCTACGAGCAGTACTTC
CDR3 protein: CSSSFGTLAYEQYF

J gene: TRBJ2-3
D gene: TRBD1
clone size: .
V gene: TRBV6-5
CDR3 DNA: TGTGCCAGCAGAGAATTGGGACAGGCGCATACGCAGTATTTT
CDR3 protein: CASRELGQAHTQYF

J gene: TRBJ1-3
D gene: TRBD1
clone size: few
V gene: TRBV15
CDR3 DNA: TGTGCCACCTGGACAGGGGAGGAAGGAAACACCATATATTTT
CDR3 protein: CATWTGEEGNTIYF

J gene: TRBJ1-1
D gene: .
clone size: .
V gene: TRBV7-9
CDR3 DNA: TGTGCCAGCAGCATCAGCCGGGAGACCTCTGAAGCTTTCTTT
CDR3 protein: CASSISRETSEAFF

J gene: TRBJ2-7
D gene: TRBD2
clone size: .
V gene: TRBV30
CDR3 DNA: TGTGCCTGGAACTCCTCCGGACTAGCGGATTCCTACGAGCAGTACTTC
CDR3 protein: CAWNSSGLADSYEQYF

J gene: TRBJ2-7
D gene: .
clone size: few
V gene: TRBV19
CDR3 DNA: TGTGCCAGTAGTATAGGATGGAGTACCTCCTACGAGCAGTACTTC
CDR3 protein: CASSIGWSTSYEQYF

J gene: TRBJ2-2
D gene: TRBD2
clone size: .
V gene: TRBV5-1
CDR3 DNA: TGCGCCAGCAGCTTGTTAGCGGGAGACACCGGGGAGCTGTTTTTT
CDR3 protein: CASSLLAGDTGELFF

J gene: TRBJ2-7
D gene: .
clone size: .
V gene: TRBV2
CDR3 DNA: TGTGCCAGCAGCGTATACGAGCAGTACTTC
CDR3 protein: CASSVYEQYF

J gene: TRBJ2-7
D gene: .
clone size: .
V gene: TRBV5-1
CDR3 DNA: TGCGCCAGCAGCTTGGACAACAGAAACGAGCAGTACTTC
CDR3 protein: CASSLDNRNEQYF

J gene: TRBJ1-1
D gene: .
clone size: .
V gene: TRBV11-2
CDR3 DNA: TGTGCCAGCAGCTTAGCCGGGATTGGGACTGAAGCTTTCTTT
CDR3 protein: CASSLAGIGTEAFF

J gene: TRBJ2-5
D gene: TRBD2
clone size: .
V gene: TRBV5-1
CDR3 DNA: TGCGCCAGCAGCTTAGCTCCCCTAGCGGGAGTGCGAGAGCAGTACTTC
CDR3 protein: CASSLAPLAGVREQYF